The 26 T cell receptor beta chains below all came from one sample that was sequenced in a study of cytomegalovirus exposure and HLA in healthy donors. Researchers ran the PCR with 60 Vbeta and 13 Jbeta primers. Here immunoSEQ multiplex PCR was the method, and the copy in TCRdb shows in-frame clones only, minus some. The sample carries about 120,000 clones, over 65% recorded once. Sequenced input: PBMCs. The receptors stem from a woman between 35 and 50 years old in good health and CMV-seropositive.

This clone was detected a few times. Relative to the germline gene, one junction end is altered; a read error may explain this. The CDR3 spells CASSATGTGVEKLFF. CDR3 coding DNA: TGTGCTAGCAGCGCAACCGGGACAGGGGTGGAAAAACTGTTTTTT. The gene calls are TRBV7-7 and TRBJ1-4, with 10 bases lining up with TRBD1. There are 15 residues in the CDR3. Germline assignment: CDR1 SSHAT and CDR2 FNYEAQ (reference sequence).

About this clone: The same CDR3 is also encoded by other DNA sequences in this sample. The chain is built from TRBV6-5 and TRBJ1-1; the D is unclear. Trimming cost V 0 bases and J 5 bases, with 7 bases left between them. Germline CDR1 and CDR2: MNHEY and SVGAGI. The CDR3 consists of 13 residues. DNA for the CDR3: TGTGCCAGCAGTTACTCTACGCGGACTGAAGCTTTCTTT. Translation gives CASSYSTRTEAFF.

As regards this clone: This same CDR3 is encoded by further DNA sequences in the sample. This chain uses TRBV5-6 with TRBJ2-7; D perhaps matches TRBD2 (6 bases). The CDR3 runs 14 residues. The V end was cut by 4 bases, the J end by 3 bases, with 14 bases between. In germline, CDR1 is SGHDT, CDR2 YYEEEE. The CDR3 region is CASSPRDSGYEQYF. Written as DNA, the CDR3 is TGTGCCAGCAGCCCCCGAGATAGCGGCTACGAGCAGTACTTC.

This clone was recorded once. This rearrangement joins TRBV30 to TRBJ2-5; 9 bases are a match to TRBD1. The assigned J gene may be wrong: the sequence end matches TRBJ2-7 better. From germline, CDR1 is GTSNPN and CDR2 SVGIG (reference sequence). The CDR3 runs to 14 residues. CDR3 DNA: TGTGCCTGGTCGTCCGGGACAGGGCCCTACGAGCAGTACTTC. Its protein is CAWSSGTGPYEQYF.

The chain employs TRBV6-1 and TRBJ2-7, with 8 bases matching TRBD2. The germline CDR1 and CDR2 sequences are MNHNS and SASEGT. The trim removed 4 bases at V and 6 bases at J, leaving 5 bases unmatched. The CDR3 consists of 13 residues. The CDR3 nucleotides are TGTGCCAGCAGTGTTAGCGGGGTAGGCGAGCAGTACTTC. Residues: CASSVSGVGEQYF.

This rearrangement joins TRBV20-1 to TRBJ2-7; D not resolved. The CDR3 spans 11 residues. In germline, CDR1 is DFQATT, CDR2 SNEGSKA (reference sequence). The V end was cut by 6 bases, the J end by 3 bases, with 9 bases between. The chain's CDR3 is CSAPVLYEQYF. In nucleotides, the CDR3 is TGCAGTGCCCCCGTCCTCTACGAGCAGTACTTC.

This chain joins TRBV6-5 and TRBJ2-2; 7 bases agree with TRBD1. V gave up 8 bases and J gave up 0 bases; unmatched junction bases: 6. This CDR3 spans 15 amino acids. Germline V gene lookup returns CDR1 MNHEY and CDR2 SVGAGI. In DNA, the CDR3 is TGTGCCAGCGGACCCGGACAGGCGAACACCGGGGAGCTGTTTTTT. This codes for CASGPGQANTGELFF.

This clone was observed once. The gene calls are TRBV30 and TRBJ1-1; D is undetermined. The CDR3 runs to 15 residues. CDR1 and CDR2 from the germline V gene are GTSNPN and SVGIG (reference sequence). V was clipped by 5 bases and J by 0 bases, with 16 bases between them. Here the CDR3 DNA reads TGTGCCTGGGGAGGTGGTCGGACGATGAACACTGAAGCTTTCTTT. It codes for CAWGGGRTMNTEAFF.

This clone was seen just once. The CDR3 protein is CTSSPWISGRSDTQYF. As DNA, the CDR3 is TGCACCAGCAGCCCGTGGATAAGCGGGAGATCAGATACGCAGTATTTT. The chain uses TRBV1 and TRBJ2-3; the D call TRBD2 from the table was never checked on the DNA. TRBV1 represents a pseudogene. The CDR3 loop spans 16 amino acids.

This chain links TRBV10-3 with TRBJ1-6; tentatively, D is TRBD1 (5 bases). V gave up 10 bases and J gave up 3 bases, with 13 bases separating them. The CDR3 runs to 14 residues. CDR1 is ENHRY, CDR2 SYGVKD, per germline. The chain's CDR3 is CATRGSGYNSPLHF. In DNA, the CDR3 is TGTGCCACAAGGGGATCTGGCTATAATTCACCCCTCCACTTT.

J is TRBJ1-1 and V is TRBV28; no clear D. CDR3 length: 14 amino acids. Trimming took 5 bases from V and 4 from J, leaving 14 bases between them. From germline, CDR1 is MDHEN and CDR2 SYDVKM. CDR3 amino acids: CASSPARWSTEAFF. Written as DNA, the CDR3 is TGTGCCAGCAGTCCCGCCCGTTGGAGCACTGAAGCTTTCTTT.

The CDR3 sequence is CASSVALAGGRDTQYF. The CDR3 coding sequence is TGTGCCAGCAGCGTAGCTCTAGCGGGGGGCCGGGATACGCAGTATTTT. The chain combines TRBV9 with TRBJ2-3, with 11 bases matching TRBD2. Trimming removed 0 bases from V and 6 bases from J; junction bases left unmatched: 6. This CDR3 has 16 amino acids. From germline, CDR1 is SGDLS and CDR2 YYNGEE.

The CDR3 DNA reads TGCGCCAGCAGCCGGGGACAGGGGGCGTTGAGTGAAAAACTGTTTTTT. Its translation is CASSRGQGALSEKLFF. The chain links TRBV4-1 to TRBJ1-4; 12 nucleotides agree with TRBD1. V gave up 4 bases and J gave up 7 bases; unmatched junction bases: 7. Germline V gene sequence: CDR1 MGHRA, CDR2 YSYEKL. The CDR3 covers 16 residues.

J is TRBJ2-3 and V is TRBV30, with D unresolved. CDR3 length equals 14 residues. Germline V gene data show CDR1 as GTSNPN and CDR2 as SVGIG (reference sequence). V lost 4 bases, J lost 3 bases, and 14 bases lay in between. CDR3 bases: TGTGCCTGGACTCCCCCTAGAGAAACAGATACGCAGTATTTT. This sequence encodes CAWTPPRETDTQYF. The entire variable domain, with the rest obtained from reference TRBV30 and TRBJ2-3, is as follows: SQTIHQWPATLVQPVGSPLSLECTVEGTSNPNLYWYRQAAGRGLQLLFYSVGIGQISSEVPQNLSASRPQDRQFILSSKKLLLSDSGFYLCAWTPPRETDTQYFGPGTRLTVL.

This clone was found once. This chain links TRBV6-1 with TRBJ2-3; 9 bases align to TRBD2. Trimming took 4 bases from V and 1 from J; bases not matched to a gene: 12. This CDR3 has 18 residues. Germline-derived CDR1 and CDR2 are MNHNS and SASEGT. The CDR3 loop reads CASSVGGGAGGRTDTQYF. CDR3 DNA sequence: TGTGCCAGCAGTGTAGGAGGGGGAGCGGGGGGTCGCACAGATACGCAGTATTTT.

The chain couples TRBV29-1 to TRBJ2-5, with unresolved D. The DNA end favors TRBJ2-7, so the J call may be wrong. The CDR3 runs 9 residues. CDR1 and CDR2 (germline): SQVTM, ANQGSEA. CDR3 protein: CSPGDEQYF. The CDR3 nucleotides are TGCAGCCCCGGAGACGAGCAGTACTTC.

Written as DNA, the CDR3 is TGTGCCAGCAGCCCCCGGACAGACCCAGACACCGGGGAGCTGTTTTTT. Translating it yields CASSPRTDPDTGELFF. The rearrangement uses TRBV13 and TRBJ2-2; D perhaps matches TRBD1 (6 bases). With 5 bases removed from V and 3 bases from J, the gap between germline ends came to 16 bases. Per the germline V gene, CDR1 is PRHDT and CDR2 is FYEKMQ (reference sequence). The CDR3 is made up of 16 amino acids.

This chain connects TRBV5-1 to TRBJ1-6, with 9 bases aligning to TRBD1. Germline lookup yields CDR1 SGHRS and CDR2 YFSETQ. V shed 4 bases, J shed 10 bases, and the junction held 6 bases outside the gene matches. This CDR3 region has 14 residues. The CDR3 is CASSEGQGGSPLHF. CDR3 nucleotides: TGCGCCAGCAGCGAGGGACAGGGAGGATCACCCCTCCACTTT.

This clone was counted only a few times. The chain carries TRBV13 and TRBJ1-1; D is possibly TRBD1 (5 bases). The CDR3 totals 13 residues. Germline V gene lookup returns CDR1 PRHDT and CDR2 FYEKMQ (reference sequence). Trimming stripped 0 bases from V and 7 bases from J, with 9 bases between. The CDR3: CASSLGRGSEAFF. DNA for the CDR3: TGTGCCAGCAGCTTAGGACGGGGGAGTGAAGCTTTCTTT.

This clone was detected a few times. The genes are TRBV5-6 and TRBJ1-6; D is ambiguous. The CDR3 contains 15 residues. CDR1 and CDR2 (germline): SGHDT, YYEEEE. Trimming stripped 0 bases from V and 9 bases from J, with 13 bases between. CDR3 sequence (DNA): TGTGCCAGCAGCTTGGCCCCCGGGGTGGGTTCACCCCTCCACTTT. It is translated as CASSLAPGVGSPLHF.

The table lists this clone with a count of one. The chain recombines TRBV19 with TRBJ1-2; D might be TRBD1 (6 bases). The CDR3 loop spans 15 amino acids. With 3 bases removed from V and 4 bases from J, the gap between germline ends came to 15 bases. CDR1 LNHDA and CDR2 SQIVND come from the germline V gene (reference sequence). CDR3 sequence (DNA): TGTGCCAGTAGTATGTCTAGGGGGATCGGCTATGGCTACACCTTC. Protein product: CASSMSRGIGYGYTF.

V and J are TRBV14 and TRBJ2-2; possibly TRBD1 for D (5 bases). Trimming left V 4 bases short and J 0 bases short, with 18 bases between. This CDR3 has 18 residues. Germline assignment: CDR1 SGHDN and CDR2 FVKESK. CDR3 sequence: CASSPRVLQESNTGELFF. CDR3 in DNA: TGTGCCAGCAGCCCAAGGGTGCTACAGGAGTCGAACACCGGGGAGCTGTTTTTT. Variable domain in full (rest from reference TRBV14 and TRBJ2-2): EAGVTQFPSHSVIEKGQTVTLRCDPISGHDNLYWYRRVMGKEIKFLLHFVKESKQDESGMPNNRFLAERTGGTYSTLKVQPAELEDSGVYFCASSPRVLQESNTGELFFGEGSRLTVL.

This clone was seen only once. The chain links TRBV4-2 to TRBJ2-3; 15 bases fit TRBD2. V lost 4 bases to trimming and J lost 6 bases; unmatched junction nucleotides: 8. Germline V gene data show CDR1 as LGHNA and CDR2 as YNFKEQ. The CDR3 consists of 17 residues. CDR3 protein: CASSPGLAGGPWDTQYF. In DNA, the CDR3 is TGTGCCAGCAGCCCCGGACTAGCGGGGGGGCCGTGGGATACGCAGTATTTT.

This clone has just a few counts. The CDR3 region is CAWTRRENGPLHF. In DNA, the CDR3 is TGTGCCTGGACCCGCAGGGAAAACGGGCCCCTCCACTTT. The chain joins TRBV30 to TRBJ1-6; D is perhaps TRBD1 (5 bases). Germline CDR1 is GTSNPN and CDR2 is SVGIG (reference sequence). This CDR3 comprises 13 residues. Trimming pared 4 bases from V and 13 bases from J, leaving 17 bases between.

The chain uses TRBV14 and TRBJ1-2; TRBD1 aligns across 7 bases. V dropped 4 bases and J dropped 2; count of bases not matched to a gene: 4. This CDR3 spans 14 amino acids. From germline, CDR1 is SGHDN and CDR2 FVKESK. The CDR3 region is CASSRDRVNYGYTF. The CDR3 region has the DNA TGTGCCAGCAGCCGAGACAGGGTCAACTATGGCTACACCTTC. Full variable domain (remainder filled in from reference TRBV14 and TRBJ1-2): EAGVTQFPSHSVIEKGQTVTLRCDPISGHDNLYWYRRVMGKEIKFLLHFVKESKQDESGMPNNRFLAERTGGTYSTLKVQPAELEDSGVYFCASSRDRVNYGYTFGSGTRLTVV.

About this clone: The sample holds other DNA sequences that translate to the same CDR3. The V gene is TRBV10-3, the J gene TRBJ2-3; 7 bases line up with TRBD2. V shed 4 bases, J shed 2 bases, and the junction held 6 bases outside the gene matches. Germline V gene sequence: CDR1 ENHRY, CDR2 SYGVKD. This CDR3 is built from 15 residues. CDR3 sequence (DNA): TGTGCCATCAGTGTAAGCGGGACCACCACAGATACGCAGTATTTT. This sequence encodes CAISVSGTTTDTQYF.